The rows below give T cell receptor beta chains drawn from one sample of a study of shared clonotypes between healthy human individuals. The repertoire was sequenced with immunoSEQ multiplex PCR; TCRdb's copy has only in-frame clones and lacks some. The profile covers approximately 810,000 clones, with 90% to 95% appearing a single time and more than 20% taken by the ten largest. Sequencing used naive CD8+ T cells sorted from blood. These receptors all stem from a man aged 25-40 years in good health. Each CDR3 is given with its conserved first and last residue. D genes are given only for firm matches. Part of the rows lack a size; the others show once, few, many or a class for expanded clones.

>TRBD1|TRBV27|-|TRBJ2-3
TGTGCCAGCAGTTCCTCGGACAGGGCGTGGGATACGCAGTATTTT
CASSSSDRAWDTQYF
>-|TRBV19|-|TRBJ1-1
TGTGCCAGTAGTACACAGGGAATCACTGAAGCTTTCTTT
CASSTQGITEAFF
>TRBD1|TRBV27|-|TRBJ2-7
TGTGCCAGCGGAGAGGGGACAGCCCCCTACGAGCAGTACTTC
CASGEGTAPYEQYF
>TRBD1|TRBV19|-|TRBJ2-1
TGTGCCAGTAATGAGGGGGCTTTTTTCCATGAGCAGTTCTTC
CASNEGAFFHEQFF
>TRBD1|TRBV15|-|TRBJ1-1
TGTGCCACCAGCAGGGGACAGGGGGTGAACACTGAAGCTTTCTTT
CATSRGQGVNTEAFF
>-|TRBV5-4|-|TRBJ2-2
TGTGCCAGCAGCCACGAAGATCGGGAGCTGTTTTTT
CASSHEDRELFF
>-|TRBV7-8|-|TRBJ2-1
TGTGCCAGCAGCTTAGTAACCTGGGGTGGGCAGTTCTTC
CASSLVTWGGQFF
>-|TRBV9|once|TRBJ2-2
TGTGCCAGCAGCGTAAGGCGGGACAGAAACACCGGGGAGCTGTTTTTT
CASSVRRDRNTGELFF
>-|TRBV5-1|many|TRBJ1-1
TGCGCCAGCAGCGTACAGATTATGAACACTGAAGCTTTCTTT
CASSVQIMNTEAFF
>TRBD2|TRBV7-7|-|TRBJ2-3
TGTGCCAGCAGCTTGAGACTAGCGGAAAGCACAGATACGCAGTATTTT
CASSLRLAESTDTQYF
>-|TRBV6-5|-|TRBJ2-7
TGTGCCAGCAGTTACATCGTGGACGTAGGCGCCGAGCAGTACTTC
CASSYIVDVGAEQYF
>-|TRBV5-6|once|TRBJ2-7
TGTGCCAGCAGCTTGGGCGGCTTCTCCTACGAGCAGTACTTC
CASSLGGFSYEQYF
>-|TRBV27|once|TRBJ1-2
TGTGCCAGCAGTTTAATCGGGGCGAACTATGGCTACACCTTC
CASSLIGANYGYTF
>TRBD2|TRBV18|-|TRBJ2-7
TGTGCCAGCTCACCATCCTGGACTAGCGGGGGATACGAGCAGTACTTC
CASSPSWTSGGYEQYF
>-|TRBV6-1|-|TRBJ1-4
TGTGCCAGCAGTGAAGTGGGGGCGACTAATGAAAAACTGTTTTTT
CASSEVGATNEKLFF
>-|TRBV25-1|-|TRBJ2-3
TGTGCCAGCAGTGAATACAAGGGGTCGACCCCTAGCACAGATACGCAGTATTTT
CASSEYKGSTPSTDTQYF
>TRBD1|TRBV7-9|once|TRBJ2-7
TGTGCCAGCAGCCCCGACAGGGGCCCCTACGAGCAGTACTTC
CASSPDRGPYEQYF